This T cell receptor (beta chain) was recorded in a study of blood T cell repertoires in COVID-19. About the study: T cells, B-cell-depleted T cells, or PBMCs supplied cDNA or gDNA.

Germline CDR1 and CDR2: SNHLY and FYNNEI. The CDR3 is 13 amino acids. Trimming removed 3 bases at V and 5 bases at J, with 10 bases between. As originally analysed: Amplification of reference gene primers was used by the study to estimate nucleated cell counts. The repertoire was sequenced with immunoSEQ multiplex PCR; TCRdb's copy has only in-frame clones and lacks some. For V, J and clone size, that table is used; D and trimming come from the DNA. The top ten clones hold 9% to 10% of a sample with 50,000 to 85,000 clones, about four fifths of them seen once. The chain uses TRBV2 and TRBJ1-2; D is perhaps TRBD1 (5 bases). Material for sequencing was peripheral blood. The sequence was collected from a human donor in a cohort sampled during active COVID-19. Written as DNA, the CDR3 is TGTGCCAGCAGTGACGGGGGGGAGTATGGCTACACCTTC. This encodes CASSDGGEYGYTF. Filled out from reference TRBV2 and TRBJ1-2, the complete variable domain reads EPEVTQTPSHQVTQMGQEVILRCVPISNHLYFYWYRQILGQKVEFLVSFYNNEISEKSEIFDDQFSVERPDGSNFTLKIRSTKLEDSAMYFCASSDGGEYGYTFGSGTRLTVV.